These T cell receptor beta chains were read from a single sample in a study of blood T cell repertoires in COVID-19. Here immunoSEQ multiplex PCR was the method, and the copy in TCRdb shows in-frame clones only, minus some. Of roughly 220,000 clones listed, approximately 86% are singletons. Sequencing was performed on peripheral blood. The receptors stem from a man in his sixties with acute or convalescent COVID-19. CDR3s include the opening cysteine and the closing phenylalanine or tryptophan. The D gene is left open where the match is weak. Only part of the rows carry a size: once, few, many, or a class if the clone is expanded.

J	size	D	V	DNA	CDR3
TRBJ1-6	NA	TRBD1	TRBV7-9	TGTGCCAGCAGCTTAGGTGGGGGACAGTTCATTTCACCCCTCCACTTT	CASSLGGGQFISPLHF
TRBJ2-7	few	NA	TRBV14	TGTGCCAGCAGCCCGACGTCGGGCTACGAGCAGTACTTC	CASSPTSGYEQYF
TRBJ1-1	NA	NA	TRBV29-1	TGCAGCGCCGCAAGGGGAATCAACACTGAAGCTTTCTTT	CSAARGINTEAFF
TRBJ2-2	NA	TRBD2	TRBV11-2	TGTGCCAGCAGCTTATGGGCTAGCGGTAACACCGGGGAGCTGTTTTTT	CASSLWASGNTGELFF
TRBJ2-5	NA	NA	TRBV7-3	TGTGCCAGCAGCTTAGCCGGGTACCAAGAGACCCAGTACTTC	CASSLAGYQETQYF
TRBJ1-3	once	TRBD1	TRBV11-3	TGTGCCAGCAGCTTGGGACAGGCAAACACCATATATTTT	CASSLGQANTIYF
TRBJ2-1	once	TRBD1	TRBV24-1	TGTGCCACCAGTGATGGACAGGGATTTAGCAATGAGCAGTTCTTC	CATSDGQGFSNEQFF
TRBJ2-7	NA	NA	TRBV29-1	TGCAGCGTTGAGGGGGACACCTCCTACGAGCAGTACTTC	CSVEGDTSYEQYF
TRBJ2-1	NA	NA	TRBV24-1	TGTGCCACCGATGATGCCATCTCGCAGGGCAATGAGCAGTTCTTC	CATDDAISQGNEQFF
TRBJ2-5	NA	TRBD1	TRBV27	TGTGCCAGCAGACAGGGGTTACGGGAGACCCAGTACTTC	CASRQGLRETQYF
TRBJ1-1	NA	TRBD1	TRBV28	TGTGCCAGCTACAGGGGCGTGAACACTGAAGCTTTCTTT	CASYRGVNTEAFF
TRBJ1-2	NA	NA	TRBV9	TGTGCCAGCAGCGTAGACGGGGGGCGCAGCTATGGCTACACCTTC	CASSVDGGRSYGYTF
TRBJ1-3	NA	TRBD1	TRBV5-1	TGCGCCAGCAGCTTGGCCGGGGGACAGGGGTCCTCTGGAAACACCATATATTTT	CASSLAGGQGSSGNTIYF
TRBJ1-3	NA	NA	TRBV3-1/TRBV3-2	TGTGCCAGCAGCCGCGGGGGGCTACGCTCTGGAAACACCATATATTTT	CASSRGGLRSGNTIYF
TRBJ1-4	NA	TRBD1	TRBV7-2	TGTGCCAGCAGCCGGACAGGGGGCGCAGAAAAACTGTTTTTT	CASSRTGGAEKLFF
TRBJ2-7	NA	TRBD2	TRBV3-1/TRBV3-2	TGTGCCAGCAGCCCTAGACTAGCGGGGAAGTCGTTCGAGCAGTACTTC	CASSPRLAGKSFEQYF
TRBJ2-7	NA	NA	TRBV10-1	TGCGCCAGCAGCAAGACAGGCGCCTACGAGCAGTACTTC	CASSKTGAYEQYF
TRBJ2-1	NA	TRBD1	TRBV18	TGTGCCAGCTCACAGGGGGCCGTAGACAATGAGCAGTTCTTC	CASSQGAVDNEQFF
TRBJ2-7	NA	NA	TRBV18	TGTGCCAGCTCACCACGCGGCAGCGAGCAGTACTTC	CASSPRGSEQYF
TRBJ1-6	few	TRBD1	TRBV19	TGTGCCAGTAGTAGGGGGACAGGGGTTAATAATTCACCCCTCCACTTT	CASSRGTGVNNSPLHF
TRBJ1-6	NA	NA	TRBV27	TGTGCCAGTGGTCGGGGTGGTTCACCCCTCCACTTT	CASGRGGSPLHF
TRBJ1-1	few	NA	TRBV29-1	TGCAGCGTTGAAGGGGCGTTGAGCACTGAAGCTTTCTTT	CSVEGALSTEAFF
TRBJ1-5	NA	NA	TRBV2	TGTGCCAGCAGTGATCGGGGGAATCAGCCCCAGCATTTT	CASSDRGNQPQHF
TRBJ2-7	NA	NA	TRBV6-2/TRBV6-3	TGTGCCAGCAGTTCGCAGGGGAGCTCCTACGAGCAGTACTTC	CASSSQGSSYEQYF
TRBJ2-5	few	NA	TRBV3-1/TRBV3-2	TGTGCCAGCAGCCAAACACAGGGCGGCGAGACCCAGTACTTC	CASSQTQGGETQYF
TRBJ2-2	NA	NA	TRBV5-5	TGTGCCAGCAAGACACAGACAGGGAGGACACCCGGGGAGCTGTTTTTT	CASKTQTGRTPGELFF
TRBJ2-6	NA	TRBD1	TRBV6-2/TRBV6-3	TGTGCCAGCAGTTGGGGACAGGGGGTGGCCTCTGGGGCCAACGTCCTGACTTTC	CASSWGQGVASGANVLTF
TRBJ1-2	NA	NA	TRBV30	TGTGCCTGGAGCATTTTAGGGGCTAACTATGGCTACACCTTC	CAWSILGANYGYTF
TRBJ1-1	NA	NA	TRBV4-1	TGCGCCAGCAGCCCGCGGGGAGGGAACACTGAAGCTTTCTTT	CASSPRGGNTEAFF
TRBJ2-3	NA	TRBD1	TRBV5-3	TGTGCCAGAAGCTCGGACAGGGGAGGAGGTACGCAGTATTTT	CARSSDRGGGTQYF
TRBJ2-2	NA	NA	TRBV29-1	TGCAGCGCGGGGAGTACGTCTAGGAACACCGGGGAGCTGTTTTTT	CSAGSTSRNTGELFF
TRBJ1-2	NA	TRBD1	TRBV4-3	TGCGCCAGCAGCCAAGAGGCCAGGGGGGCCTATGGCTACACCTTC	CASSQEARGAYGYTF
TRBJ1-1	NA	NA	TRBV9	TGTGCCAGCAGCCTGGGACTTCGGACTGAAGCTTTCTTT	CASSLGLRTEAFF
TRBJ1-5	NA	TRBD1	TRBV18	TGTGCCAGCTCACAACTCCCGGGACAGGGGAATCAGCCCCAGCATTTT	CASSQLPGQGNQPQHF
TRBJ2-2	NA	NA	TRBV2	TGTGCCAGCAGTGAAGAGCGTTATAGGCCGAACACCGGGGAGCTGTTTTTT	CASSEERYRPNTGELFF
TRBJ1-4	NA	TRBD1	TRBV19	TGTGCCAGTACCCTCGTAAGGACAGGGGGTATTGAAAAACTGTTTTTT	CASTLVRTGGIEKLFF
TRBJ1-1	few	TRBD1	TRBV18	TGTGCCAGCTCACGCCGGACAGGGGTAATGAACACTGAAGCTTTCTTT	CASSRRTGVMNTEAFF
TRBJ2-7	NA	NA	TRBV14	TGTGCCAGCAGCGGCAGTTGGCTTTCCTACGAGCAGTACTTC	CASSGSWLSYEQYF
TRBJ1-1	NA	TRBD1	TRBV11-1	TGTGCCAGCAGCTTAGACCCAGGGGGAACTGAAGCTTTCTTT	CASSLDPGGTEAFF
TRBJ2-7	once	NA	TRBV28	TGTGCCAGCAGCTCACGTAGGGCAGGGCTGGCGCGGGAGCAGTACTTC	CASSSRRAGLAREQYF
TRBJ2-3	once	NA	TRBV28	TGTGCCAGCACTAATCTTGGTACGCAGTATTTT	CASTNLGTQYF
TRBJ1-1	NA	NA	TRBV19	TGTGCCAGTACCGCTGGGGCTAACACTGAAGCTTTCTTT	CASTAGANTEAFF
TRBJ1-6	NA	TRBD1	TRBV11-2	TGTGCCAGCAGCCCGGGAGGGGGCTCCCTCCACTTT	CASSPGGGSLHF
TRBJ2-2	NA	TRBD2	TRBV7-6	TGTGCCAGCAGCTTAGCCCCCCCAGCGGGGGTTGGTGACGGGGAGCTGTTTTTT	CASSLAPPAGVGDGELFF
TRBJ2-5	NA	TRBD2	TRBV19	TGTGCCAGTACGGAGCGGGGGGTGACGGAGACCCAGTACTTC	CASTERGVTETQYF
TRBJ1-1	NA	NA	TRBV9	TGTGCCAGCAGCGTCACCCCGGACATCTCCCCGGGCACTGAAGCTTTCTTT	CASSVTPDISPGTEAFF
TRBJ2-5	NA	TRBD2	TRBV5-1	TGCGCCAGCAACGTTCTAGCGGGGGGTCGCCAAGAGACCCAGTACTTC	CASNVLAGGRQETQYF
TRBJ2-1	NA	TRBD2	TRBV15	TGTGCCACCAGCAGAGAGGCGGGGGGGCTGGTTGATGAGCAGTTCTTC	CATSREAGGLVDEQFF
TRBJ2-5	NA	NA	TRBV21-1	TGTGCCAGCAGCAAAGAAGGCGGATTAATCCCGGGACAGGGGGTTTTCCAAGAGACCCAGTACTTC	CASSKEGGLIPGQGVFQETQYF